A single sample gave rise to the 29 T cell receptor beta chains below, sequenced in a study of shared clonotypes between healthy human individuals. Generated by immunoSEQ multiplex PCR, the TCRdb table keeps only in-frame clones and is missing some. This sample yields some 2,500,000 clones, of which roughly 90% are seen a single time; approximately 0.4% belongs to the top ten. What was sequenced was naive CD4+ T cells from PBMCs. As for subset: CD45RA+ positively selected. These receptors all stem from a man younger than 30 in good health. Some clones in this sample may be carry-over from other donors' samples.

This clone was seen only a few times. The rearrangement uses TRBV10-3 and TRBJ2-7, with 7 bases fitting TRBD2. The CDR3 runs to 14 residues. The germline gives CDR1 ENHRY, CDR2 SYGVKD. Trimming at V came to 7 bases and at J to 3 bases, leaving 9 bases not matched to a gene. For the CDR3, the DNA is TGTGCCATCACCAGTGGGGAGGGCCACTACGAGCAGTACTTC. This gives the protein CAITSGEGHYEQYF.

Regarding this clone: Other DNA sequences of this sample code for an identical CDR3. The CDR3 reads CASSYLAGEGTGELFF. Written as DNA, the CDR3 is TGCGCCAGCAGCTATCTAGCGGGAGAAGGTACCGGGGAGCTGTTTTTT. The J gene is TRBJ2-2, the V gene TRBV5-1; 10 bases are a match to TRBD2. With 3 bases clipped from V and 5 bases from J, the junction kept 7 bases outside the gene matches. Germline V gene data show CDR1 as SGHRS and CDR2 as YFSETQ. The length of the CDR3 is 16 residues.

The V and J genes are TRBV18 and TRBJ2-5; maybe TRBD1 (5 bases). Trimming took off 2 bases at V and 6 bases at J, with 13 bases between the two ends. Germline V gene sequence: CDR1 KGHSH, CDR2 LQKENI. CDR3 length equals 14 residues. The CDR3: CASSPERRAKTQYF. CDR3 in DNA: TGTGCCAGCTCACCAGAGCGCAGGGCGAAGACCCAGTACTTC.

The CDR3 loop reads CASSTPGVRGPIQPQHF. In nucleotides, the CDR3 is TGTGCCAGCAGCACGCCGGGTGTCAGGGGTCCGATTCAGCCCCAGCATTTT. This chain links TRBV21-1 with TRBJ1-5; the table's D call, TRBD1, has no DNA check behind it. TRBV21-1 is an annotated pseudogene. This CDR3 is built from 17 residues.

This clone came up once. The chain couples TRBV21-1 to TRBJ2-7; the tabulated D call, TRBD2, remains unverified against the DNA. TRBV21-1 is a documented pseudogene. The CDR3 covers 17 residues. The CDR3 is CASSPRGSGITSYEQYF. For the CDR3, the DNA is TGTGCCAGCAGCCCTCGGGGTAGCGGGATCACCTCCTACGAGCAGTACTTC.

In the case of this clone: Other nucleotide sequences from this sample produce the same CDR3. CDR3: CASSKVYNEQFF. CDR3 sequence (DNA): TGTGCCAGCAGCAAAGTCTACAATGAGCAGTTCTTC. This sequence joins TRBV9 and TRBJ2-1; D remains ambiguous. This CDR3 contains 12 residues. Trimming shortened V by 4 bases and J by 3 bases, and 5 bases separated the two germline ends. Germline V gives CDR1 SGDLS, CDR2 YYNGEE.

CDR3 bases: TGTGCCAGCAGTTACTCTTACAGGGAGAGCAATCAGCCCCAGCATTTT. Amino acids: CASSYSYRESNQPQHF. V and J are TRBV6-5 and TRBJ1-5; the D gene is possibly TRBD1 (6 bases). CDR3 length equals 16 residues. Germline assignment: CDR1 MNHEY and CDR2 SVGAGI. Trimming shortened V by 0 bases and J by 1 base, and 10 bases separated the two germline ends.

This chain joins TRBV28 and TRBJ1-1; TRBD1 matches at 9 bases. The V segment lost 4 bases and the J segment 3 bases; nucleotides outside the gene matches: 9. The CDR3 covers 16 residues. Per germline, CDR1 MDHEN and CDR2 SYDVKM. The CDR3 loop is CASSSNNRGPDTEAFF. The CDR3 coding sequence is TGTGCCAGCAGTTCCAACAACAGGGGGCCCGACACTGAAGCTTTCTTT. Variable domain in full (rest from reference TRBV28 and TRBJ1-1): DVKVTQSSRYLVKRTGEKVFLECVQDMDHENMFWYRQDPGLGLRLIYFSYDVKMKEKGDIPEGYSVSREKKERFSLILESASTNQTSMYLCASSSNNRGPDTEAFFGQGTRLTVV.

The chain links TRBV28 to TRBJ2-1; D not certain. Germline loops: CDR1 MDHEN, CDR2 SYDVKM. The CDR3 totals 11 residues. V shed 3 bases and J shed 9 bases, with 6 bases lying between them. The chain's CDR3 is CASSFQAEQFF. CDR3 DNA: TGTGCCAGCAGTTTTCAGGCTGAGCAGTTCTTC.

The genes are TRBV30 and TRBJ2-1, with 8 positions matching TRBD2. This CDR3 has 15 amino acids. The V gene's germline CDR1 is GTSNPN and CDR2 SVGIG (reference sequence). With 0 bases clipped from V and 6 bases from J, the junction kept 7 bases outside the gene matches. CDR3 protein: CAWSVLTGGGNEQFF. CDR3 nucleotides: TGTGCCTGGAGTGTACTAACGGGAGGGGGCAATGAGCAGTTCTTC.

The chain recombines TRBV20-1 with TRBJ2-7; D tentatively fits TRBD1 or TRBD2 (5 bases each). The CDR3 contains 11 residues. The germline V gene has CDR1 DFQATT and CDR2 SNEGSKA (reference sequence). Trimming shortened V by 3 bases and J by 7 bases, and 10 bases separated the two germline ends. This CDR3 is CSARGRREQYF. The CDR3 DNA reads as TGCAGTGCTAGGGGACGGCGAGAGCAGTACTTC.

The gene calls are TRBV27 and TRBJ2-7, with D possibly called TRBD1 or TRBD2 (5 bases each). Trimming pared 3 bases from V and 2 bases from J, leaving 14 bases between. This CDR3 region has 15 residues. Germline V lookup: CDR1 MNHEY, CDR2 SMNVEV (reference sequence). As DNA, the CDR3 is TGTGCCAGCAGTTTGCTTCCGGGACCGACCTACGAGCAGTACTTC. Translated, it gives CASSLLPGPTYEQYF.

The sample holds one count of this clone. J is TRBJ2-5 and V is TRBV6-1; D possibly uses TRBD1 or TRBD2 (5 bases each). CDR1 and CDR2 from the germline V gene are MNHNS and SASEGT. This CDR3 has 14 residues. Trimming stripped 6 bases from V and 3 bases from J, with 14 bases between. CDR3 region: CASRDRGGKETQYF. The CDR3 nucleotides are TGTGCCAGCAGAGACCGGGGCGGAAAAGAGACCCAGTACTTC.

The rearrangement links TRBV28 to TRBJ1-5, with 7 bases that match TRBD1. CDR1 MDHEN and CDR2 SYDVKM come from the germline V gene. The ends lost 3 bases at V and 7 bases at J; junction bases unmatched: 12. The CDR3 totals 16 residues. CDR3 DNA: TGTGCCAGCAGTTTCCTACTCGAGACAGGGTTCCAGCCCCAGCATTTT. This gives the protein CASSFLLETGFQPQHF.

V usage is TRBV11-2 and J usage is TRBJ2-5; 7 bases agree with TRBD1. CDR1 SGHAT and CDR2 FQNNGV come from the germline V gene. The CDR3 is 13 residues long. V shed 10 bases, J shed 4 bases, and the junction held 9 bases outside the gene matches. The CDR3 spells CATTGTARETQYF. The CDR3 nucleotides are TGTGCCACCACGGGGACAGCTCGAGAGACCCAGTACTTC.

The sample holds one count of this clone. The rearrangement links TRBV6-5 to TRBJ2-1; 7 bases are a match to TRBD2. Looked up from germline, CDR1 is MNHEY and CDR2 is SVGAGI. The CDR3 runs to 14 residues. V shed 6 bases, J shed 0 bases, and the junction held 2 bases outside the gene matches. CDR3 in DNA: TGTGCCAGCAGCGGCGGGGGCTCCTACAATGAGCAGTTCTTC. Its protein is CASSGGGSYNEQFF.

This chain links TRBV5-4 with TRBJ2-1; 10 bases fit TRBD1. V trimming: 4 bases; J trimming: 9 bases; junction bases outside the gene matches: 10. The CDR3 extends over 15 amino acids. The germline gives CDR1 SGHNT, CDR2 YYREEE (reference sequence). The CDR3 sequence: CASSTTGTGDGEQFF. As DNA, the CDR3 is TGTGCCAGCAGCACTACCGGGACAGGGGATGGTGAGCAGTTCTTC.

The chain employs TRBV2 and TRBJ2-6; D possibly corresponds to TRBD1 (6 bases). This CDR3 spans 17 amino acids. The germline V gene encodes CDR1 SNHLY and CDR2 FYNNEI. V lost 6 bases to trimming and J lost 0 bases, with 15 bases between them. The CDR3 loop is CASRDRYYYSGANVLTF. CDR3 coding DNA: TGTGCCAGCAGAGACAGGTATTATTACTCTGGGGCCAACGTCCTGACTTTC.

V is TRBV11-2 and J is TRBJ2-1; 8 nucleotides match TRBD2. V lost 1 base, J lost 7 bases, and 15 bases stayed unmatched. The CDR3 extends over 18 amino acids. The germline V gene encodes CDR1 SGHAT and CDR2 FQNNGV. The CDR3 loop reads CASSLGGLAGLSGNEQFF. The CDR3 DNA sequence: TGTGCCAGCAGCTTAGGGGGGCTAGCGGGCTTAAGTGGGAATGAGCAGTTCTTC.

V usage is TRBV5-6 and J usage is TRBJ2-1; D is ambiguous. Germline-derived CDR1 and CDR2 are SGHDT and YYEEEE. V lost 4 bases and J lost 4, with 9 bases in between. The CDR3 consists of 13 residues. CDR3 protein: CASSPLSYNEQFF. CDR3 nucleotides: TGTGCCAGCAGCCCCCTTTCTTACAATGAGCAGTTCTTC. The full variable domain, in which reference TRBV5-6 and TRBJ2-1 provide the parts outside the CDR3, is DAGVTQSPTHLIKTRGQQVTLRCSPKSGHDTVSWYQQALGQGPQFIFQYYEEEERQRGNFPDRFSGHQFPNYSSELNVNALLLGDSALYLCASSPLSYNEQFFGPGTRLTVL.

The V and J genes are TRBV2 and TRBJ2-2, with a tentative D call TRBD2 (6 bases). V dropped 5 bases and J dropped 3 bases, with 10 bases sitting between them. This CDR3 spans 14 amino acids. Germline lookup yields CDR1 SNHLY and CDR2 FYNNEI. CDR3 in amino acids: CASSRDLHTGELFF. The CDR3 DNA reads TGTGCCAGCAGTCGGGACTTACACACCGGGGAGCTGTTTTTT.

This clone is a singleton in its sample. The rearrangement joins TRBV19 to TRBJ2-5; 8 bases are a match to TRBD1. With 7 bases clipped from V and 2 bases from J, the junction kept 6 bases outside the gene matches. The CDR3 runs 14 residues. CDR1 LNHDA and CDR2 SQIVND come from the germline V gene (reference sequence). The CDR3 here is CASNYRGSQETQYF. In DNA, the CDR3 is TGTGCCAGTAATTACAGGGGGTCACAAGAGACCCAGTACTTC.

A word on this clone: Within the sample, other DNA sequences also encode this same CDR3. The genes are TRBV4-2 and TRBJ2-1; TRBD2 agrees at 11 bases. CDR3 length: 15 residues. Losses at the gene ends were 1 base for V and 7 bases for J; bases not matched to a gene: 3. The germline CDR1 and CDR2 sequences are LGHNA and YNFKEQ. The CDR3 loop is CASSQVVAGGNEQFF. As DNA, the CDR3 is TGTGCCAGCAGCCAAGTGGTAGCGGGAGGGAATGAGCAGTTCTTC.

The chain employs TRBV4-1 and TRBJ2-5; TRBD2 is a possible D gene (6 bases). CDR1 MGHRA and CDR2 YSYEKL come from the germline V gene. This CDR3 has 16 residues. The ends were cut back, 1 base at V and 5 bases at J, with 17 bases in the middle. The CDR3 coding sequence is TGCGCCAGCAGCCAAGGGGCCTCGGGGGATGGCGAGACCCAGTACTTC. Its translation is CASSQGASGDGETQYF.

The chain carries TRBV29-1 and TRBJ1-5; weak D call: TRBD1 (6 bases). Trimming cost V 7 bases and J 0 bases, with 10 bases left between them. The length of the CDR3 is 13 residues. CDR1 and CDR2 from the germline V gene are SQVTM and ANQGSEA. CDR3 sequence (DNA): TGCAGCGCAGCGGGGGCTAGCAATCAGCCCCAGCATTTT. Amino acid sequence: CSAAGASNQPQHF.

The rearrangement joins TRBV5-4 to TRBJ2-2; 11 bases fit TRBD2. Losses at the gene ends were 5 bases for V and 7 bases for J; bases not matched to a gene: 13. This CDR3 has 17 residues. Per the germline V gene, CDR1 is SGHNT and CDR2 is YYREEE (reference sequence). The CDR3: CASSSSVAGGPGGELFF. In nucleotides, the CDR3 is TGTGCCAGCAGTTCGTCCGTAGCGGGAGGGCCAGGCGGGGAGCTGTTTTTT.

V usage is TRBV4-3 and J usage is TRBJ2-1, with 9 positions matching TRBD2. Germline CDR1 reads LGHNA; CDR2 reads YSLEER. This CDR3 comprises 15 residues. Trimming cost V 3 bases and J 4 bases; bases outside gene matches: 4. CDR3 DNA sequence: TGCGCCAGCAGCCACAGGCGGGAGGGATACAATGAGCAGTTCTTC. This encodes CASSHRREGYNEQFF.

The V and J genes are TRBV4-1 and TRBJ2-6, with D perhaps being TRBD1 or TRBD2 (7 bases each). The length of the CDR3 is 15 residues. V lost 2 bases, J lost 9 bases, and 14 bases lay in between. From germline, CDR1 is MGHRA and CDR2 YSYEKL. Here the CDR3 DNA reads TGCGCCAGCAGCCAAAACGACAGGGAGGGCAACGTCCTGACTTTC. It yields the protein CASSQNDREGNVLTF.

This chain connects TRBV5-6 to TRBJ1-4; D unclear. The CDR3 is made up of 15 amino acids. Germline assignment: CDR1 SGHDT and CDR2 YYEEEE. The V end was cut by 1 base, the J end by 7 bases, with 14 bases between. The CDR3 loop reads CASSLITGTPEKLFF. The CDR3 DNA is TGTGCCAGCAGCTTGATAACGGGCACCCCTGAAAAACTGTTTTTT.